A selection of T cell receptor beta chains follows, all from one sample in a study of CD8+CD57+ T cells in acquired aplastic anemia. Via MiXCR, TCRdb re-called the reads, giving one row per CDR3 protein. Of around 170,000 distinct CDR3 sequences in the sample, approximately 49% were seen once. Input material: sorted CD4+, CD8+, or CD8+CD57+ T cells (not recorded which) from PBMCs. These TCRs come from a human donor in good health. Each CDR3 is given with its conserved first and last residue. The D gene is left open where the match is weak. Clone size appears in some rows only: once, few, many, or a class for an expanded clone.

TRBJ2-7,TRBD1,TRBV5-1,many,CASSLAPQGEDPREQYF,TGCGCCAGCAGCTTGGCTCCTCAGGGGGAAGACCCCCGCGAGCAGTACTTC
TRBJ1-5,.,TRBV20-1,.,CSARQLSNQPQHF,TGCAGTGCTAGGCAGCTTAGCAATCAGCCCCAGCATTTT
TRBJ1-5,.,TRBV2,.,CASNGQRNQPQHF,TGTGCCAGCAACGGACAGCGCAATCAGCCCCAGCATTTT
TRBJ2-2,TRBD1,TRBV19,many,CASSMVRDRATGELFF,TGTGCCAGTAGTATGGTCAGGGACAGGGCAACCGGGGAGCTGTTTTTT
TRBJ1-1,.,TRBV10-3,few,CAISFDGWAEAFF,TGTGCCATCTCCTTTGATGGTTGGGCTGAAGCTTTCTTT
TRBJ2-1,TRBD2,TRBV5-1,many,CASSSQLAGEQFF,TGCGCCAGCAGCTCGCAACTAGCGGGTGAGCAGTTCTTC
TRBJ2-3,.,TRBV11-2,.,CASSYQLVSTDTQYF,TGTGCCAGCAGCTACCAACTAGTTAGCACAGATACGCAGTATTTT
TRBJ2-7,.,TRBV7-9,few,CASSFPPEQYF,TGTGCCAGCAGCTTTCCTCCAGAGCAGTACTTC
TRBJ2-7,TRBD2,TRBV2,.,CASSDPSGGPYSYEQYF,TGTGCCAGCAGTGATCCTAGCGGGGGGCCCTACTCCTACGAGCAGTACTTC
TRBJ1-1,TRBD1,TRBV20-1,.,CSARTGLGTEAFF,TGCAGTGCTAGGACAGGGTTAGGCACTGAAGCTTTCTTT
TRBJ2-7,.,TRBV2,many,CASSEWAETAEQYF,TGTGCCAGCAGTGAATGGGCCGAGACCGCCGAGCAGTACTTC
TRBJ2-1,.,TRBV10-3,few,CAISMDFRDEQFF,TGTGCCATCAGTATGGACTTTCGTGATGAGCAGTTCTTC
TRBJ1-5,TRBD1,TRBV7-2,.,CASRTGGTGNQPQHF,TGTGCCAGCAGAACAGGGGGGACGGGCAATCAGCCCCAGCATTTT
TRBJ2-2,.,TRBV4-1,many,CASSQDRDTGELFF,TGCGCCAGCAGCCAAGATCGAGACACCGGGGAGCTGTTTTTT
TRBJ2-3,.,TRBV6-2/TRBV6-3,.,CASSRTRTHSGTQYF,TGTGCCAGCAGTCGGACGAGGACGCACAGCGGTACGCAGTATTTT
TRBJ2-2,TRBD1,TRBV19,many,CASSLRQGFATGELFF,TGTGCCAGTAGTCTACGACAGGGATTCGCCACCGGGGAGCTGTTTTTT
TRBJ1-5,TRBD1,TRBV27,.,CASSSPSGTGFNQPQHF,TGTGCCAGCAGTTCCCCGTCCGGGACAGGGTTCAATCAGCCCCAGCATTTT
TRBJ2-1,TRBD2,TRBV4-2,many,CASSQARTSGTRFF,TGTGCCAGCAGCCAAGCTCGGACTAGCGGGACACGGTTCTTC
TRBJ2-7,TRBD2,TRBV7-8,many,CASSSNVREDLYEQYF,TGTGCCAGCAGCTCCAACGTGCGGGAGGACCTCTACGAGCAGTACTTC
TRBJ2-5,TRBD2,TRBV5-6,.,CASRKLAGAQETQYF,TGTGCCAGCAGGAAACTAGCGGGGGCCCAAGAGACCCAGTACTTC
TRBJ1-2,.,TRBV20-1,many,CSASIAGNSNYGYTF,TGCAGTGCTAGTATCGCAGGGAACTCAAACTATGGCTACACCTTC
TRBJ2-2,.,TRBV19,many,CASSITGSTGELFF,TGTGCCAGTAGTATAACTGGGTCTACCGGGGAGCTGTTTTTT